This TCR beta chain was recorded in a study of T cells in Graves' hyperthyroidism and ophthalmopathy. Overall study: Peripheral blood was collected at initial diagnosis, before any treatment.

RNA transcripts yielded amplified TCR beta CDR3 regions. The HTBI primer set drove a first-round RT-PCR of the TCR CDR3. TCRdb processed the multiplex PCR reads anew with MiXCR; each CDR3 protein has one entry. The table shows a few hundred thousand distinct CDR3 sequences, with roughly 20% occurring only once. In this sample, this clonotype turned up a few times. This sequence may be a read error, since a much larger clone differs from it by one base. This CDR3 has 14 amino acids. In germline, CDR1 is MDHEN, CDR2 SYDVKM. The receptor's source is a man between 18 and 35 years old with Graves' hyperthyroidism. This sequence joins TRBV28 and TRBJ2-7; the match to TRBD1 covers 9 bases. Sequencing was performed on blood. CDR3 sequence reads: CVSSPETDRGEQYF. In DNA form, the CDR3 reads TGTGTCAGCAGTCCCGAAACGGACAGGGGCGAGCAGTACTTC.